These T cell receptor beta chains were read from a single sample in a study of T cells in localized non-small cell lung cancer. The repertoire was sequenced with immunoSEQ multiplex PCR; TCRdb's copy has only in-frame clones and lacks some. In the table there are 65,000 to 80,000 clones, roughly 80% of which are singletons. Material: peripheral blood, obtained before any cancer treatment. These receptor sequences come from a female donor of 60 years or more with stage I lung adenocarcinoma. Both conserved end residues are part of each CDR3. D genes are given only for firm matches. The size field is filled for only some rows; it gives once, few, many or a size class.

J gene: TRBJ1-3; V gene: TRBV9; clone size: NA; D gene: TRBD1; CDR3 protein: CASSVDPGGGNTIYF; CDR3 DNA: TGTGCCAGCAGCGTAGACCCAGGGGGCGGCAACACCATATATTTT
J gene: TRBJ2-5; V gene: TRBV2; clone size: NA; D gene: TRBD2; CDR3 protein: CASSVLAGQETQYF; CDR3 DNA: TGTGCCAGCAGTGTCCTAGCGGGACAAGAGACCCAGTACTTC
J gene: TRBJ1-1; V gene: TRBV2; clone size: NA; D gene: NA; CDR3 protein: CASSEGGWGGEAFF; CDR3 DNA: TGTGCCAGCAGTGAAGGCGGGTGGGGGGGCGAAGCTTTCTTT
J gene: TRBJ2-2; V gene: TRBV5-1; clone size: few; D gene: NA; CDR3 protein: CASSLEGTQTGELFF; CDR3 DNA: TGCGCCAGCAGCTTGGAAGGCACACAAACCGGGGAGCTGTTTTTT
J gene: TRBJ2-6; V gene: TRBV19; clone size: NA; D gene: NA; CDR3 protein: CASSTERDSGANVLTF; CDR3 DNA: TGTGCCAGTAGTACCGAACGGGACTCTGGGGCCAACGTCCTGACTTTC
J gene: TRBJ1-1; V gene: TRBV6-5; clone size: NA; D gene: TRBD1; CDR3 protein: CASSFRDRGEAFF; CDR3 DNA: TGTGCCAGCAGTTTTAGGGACAGGGGGGAAGCTTTCTTT
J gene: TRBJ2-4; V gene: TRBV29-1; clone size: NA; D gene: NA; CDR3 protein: CSVLVDIQYF; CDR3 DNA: TGCAGCGTTTTAGTCGACATTCAGTACTTC
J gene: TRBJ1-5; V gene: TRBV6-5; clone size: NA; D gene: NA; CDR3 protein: CASSTRMRSNQPQHF; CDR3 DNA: TGTGCCAGCAGTACCCGAATGCGGAGCAATCAGCCCCAGCATTTT
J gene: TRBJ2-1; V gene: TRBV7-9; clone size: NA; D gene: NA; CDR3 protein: CASSLLEAHNEQFF; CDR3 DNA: TGTGCCAGCAGCTTACTTGAGGCGCACAATGAGCAGTTCTTC
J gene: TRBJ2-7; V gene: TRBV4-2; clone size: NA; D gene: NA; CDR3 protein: CASSQVGVSSYEQYF; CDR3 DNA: TGTGCCAGCAGCCAGGTGGGGGTAAGCTCCTACGAGCAGTACTTC
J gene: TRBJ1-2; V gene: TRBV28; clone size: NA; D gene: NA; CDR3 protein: CASITPSGAYGYTF; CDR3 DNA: TGTGCCAGCATCACCCCCAGTGGGGCCTATGGCTACACCTTC
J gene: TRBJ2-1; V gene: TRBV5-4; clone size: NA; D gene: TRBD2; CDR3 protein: CASSSRGIPYNEQFF; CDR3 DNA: TGTGCCAGCAGCTCGCGGGGGATTCCCTACAATGAGCAGTTCTTC
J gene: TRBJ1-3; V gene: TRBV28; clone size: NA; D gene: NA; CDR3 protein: CASRRTSSGNTIYF; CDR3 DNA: TGTGCCAGCAGGCGGACAAGCTCTGGAAACACCATATATTTT
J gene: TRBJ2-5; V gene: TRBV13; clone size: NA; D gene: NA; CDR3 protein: CASSLGDNKLETQYF; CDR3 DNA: TGTGCCAGCAGCTTAGGGGATAACAAGTTAGAGACCCAGTACTTC
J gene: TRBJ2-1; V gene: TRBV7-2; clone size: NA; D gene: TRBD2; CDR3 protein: CASSLAGGGLYNEQFF; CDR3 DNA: TGTGCCAGCAGCTTAGCAGGCGGGGGGCTCTACAATGAGCAGTTCTTC
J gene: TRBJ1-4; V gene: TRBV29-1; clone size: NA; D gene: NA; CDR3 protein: CSAKSRGATNEKLFF; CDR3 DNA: TGCAGCGCCAAAAGTAGGGGGGCTACTAATGAAAAACTGTTTTTT
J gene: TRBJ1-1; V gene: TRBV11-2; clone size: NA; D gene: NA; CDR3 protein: CASSDDTDTEAFF; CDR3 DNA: TGTGCCAGCAGCGATGACACAGACACTGAAGCTTTCTTT
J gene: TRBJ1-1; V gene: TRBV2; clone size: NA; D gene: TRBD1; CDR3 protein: CASRTGGFTEAFF; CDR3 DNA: TGTGCCAGCAGAACAGGGGGATTCACTGAAGCTTTCTTT
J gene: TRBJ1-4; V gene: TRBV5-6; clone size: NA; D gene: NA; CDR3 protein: CASTKRGGNRKSELFF; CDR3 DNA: TGTGCCAGCACTAAGAGAGGGGGGAATAGAAAGTCGGAACTGTTTTTT
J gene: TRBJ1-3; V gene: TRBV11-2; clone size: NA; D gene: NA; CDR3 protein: CASSLESAPGGNTIYF; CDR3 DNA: TGTGCCAGCAGCTTAGAGTCAGCCCCGGGCGGAAACACCATATATTTT
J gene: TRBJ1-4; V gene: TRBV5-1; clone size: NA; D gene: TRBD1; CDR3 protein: CASSLGQGPASNEKLFF; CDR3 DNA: TGCGCCAGCAGCTTGGGACAGGGGCCGGCATCTAATGAAAAACTGTTTTTT
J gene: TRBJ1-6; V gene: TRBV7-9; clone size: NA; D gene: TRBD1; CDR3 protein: CASSPDQGARSSPLHF; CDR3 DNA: TGTGCCAGCAGCCCAGATCAGGGGGCAAGGAGTTCACCCCTCCACTTT
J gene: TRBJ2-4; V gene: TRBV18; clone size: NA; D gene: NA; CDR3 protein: CASSPLGSDIQYF; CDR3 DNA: TGTGCCAGCTCACCATTGGGGTCGGACATTCAGTACTTC
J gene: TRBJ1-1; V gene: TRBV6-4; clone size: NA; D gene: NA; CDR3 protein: CASSDSWTGVTEAFF; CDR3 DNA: TGTGCCAGCAGTGACTCGTGGACCGGGGTCACTGAAGCTTTCTTT
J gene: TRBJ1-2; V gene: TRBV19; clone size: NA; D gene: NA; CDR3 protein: CASSRQSYGYTF; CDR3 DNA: TGTGCCAGTAGTCGCCAGAGCTATGGCTACACCTTC
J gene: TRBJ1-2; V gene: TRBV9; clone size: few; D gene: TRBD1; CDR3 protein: CARGQGADFYYGYTF; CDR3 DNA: TGTGCCAGGGGTCAGGGGGCAGATTTTTACTATGGCTACACCTTC
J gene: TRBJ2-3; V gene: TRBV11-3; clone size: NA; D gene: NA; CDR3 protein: CASGTEDTQYF; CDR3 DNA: TGTGCCAGCGGGACTGAAGATACGCAGTATTTT
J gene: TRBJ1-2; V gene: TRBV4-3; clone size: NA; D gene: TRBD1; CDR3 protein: CASSQEMTGGYGYTF; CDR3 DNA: TGCGCCAGCAGCCAAGAAATGACAGGGGGCTATGGCTACACCTTC
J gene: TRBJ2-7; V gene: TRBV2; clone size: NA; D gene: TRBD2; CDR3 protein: CASNFIRGGTSSYEQYF; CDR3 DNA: TGTGCCAGCAATTTTATCCGCGGGGGGACGAGCTCCTACGAGCAGTACTTC
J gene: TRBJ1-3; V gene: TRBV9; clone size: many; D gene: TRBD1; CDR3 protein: CASSVAPGQGAGNTIYF; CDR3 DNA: TGTGCCAGCAGCGTAGCTCCGGGACAGGGGGCTGGAAACACCATATATTTT
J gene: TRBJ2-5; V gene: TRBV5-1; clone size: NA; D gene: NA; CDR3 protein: CASSVTVQETQYF; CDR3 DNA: TGCGCCAGCAGCGTGACAGTCCAAGAGACCCAGTACTTC
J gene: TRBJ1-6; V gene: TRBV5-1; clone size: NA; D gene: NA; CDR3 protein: CASSLGQNSPLHF; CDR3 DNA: TGCGCCAGCAGCTTGGGACAGAATTCACCCCTCCACTTT
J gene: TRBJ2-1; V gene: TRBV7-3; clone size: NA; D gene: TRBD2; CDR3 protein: CASSLMASGVDEQFF; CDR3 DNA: TGTGCCAGCAGCTTAATGGCTAGCGGGGTCGATGAGCAGTTCTTC
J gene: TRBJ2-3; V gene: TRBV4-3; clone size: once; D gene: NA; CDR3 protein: CASSQDNYGGDTQYF; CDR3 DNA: TGCGCCAGCAGCCAAGATAATTACGGCGGGGATACGCAGTATTTT
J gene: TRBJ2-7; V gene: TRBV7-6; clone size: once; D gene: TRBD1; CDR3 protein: CASSLAGTGSYEQYF; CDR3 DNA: TGTGCCAGCAGCTTAGCTGGGACAGGGTCCTACGAGCAGTACTTC
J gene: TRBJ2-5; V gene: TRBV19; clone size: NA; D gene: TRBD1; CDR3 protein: CASSTPGSGGYQETQYF; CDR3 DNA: TGTGCCAGTAGTACCCCAGGGTCAGGGGGTTACCAAGAGACCCAGTACTTC
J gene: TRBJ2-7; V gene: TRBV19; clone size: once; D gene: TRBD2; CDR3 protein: CASSIDSAGGYEQYF; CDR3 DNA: TGTGCCAGTAGTATAGATTCAGCGGGGGGCTACGAGCAGTACTTC
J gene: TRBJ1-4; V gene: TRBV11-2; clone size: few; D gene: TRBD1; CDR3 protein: CASSSTGLQLFF; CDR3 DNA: TGTGCCAGCAGCTCGACAGGGTTACAACTGTTTTTT
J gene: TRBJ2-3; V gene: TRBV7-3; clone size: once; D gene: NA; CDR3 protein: CASSLQGNTDTQYF; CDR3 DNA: TGTGCCAGCAGCTTACAGGGGAACACAGATACGCAGTATTTT
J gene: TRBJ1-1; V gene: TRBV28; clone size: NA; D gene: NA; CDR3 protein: CASNTANTEAFF; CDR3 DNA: TGTGCCAGCAACACGGCGAACACTGAAGCTTTCTTT
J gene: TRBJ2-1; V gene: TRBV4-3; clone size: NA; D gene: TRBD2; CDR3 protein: CASTPGLAGYNEQFF; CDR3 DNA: TGCGCCAGCACCCCGGGACTAGCGGGTTACAATGAGCAGTTCTTC
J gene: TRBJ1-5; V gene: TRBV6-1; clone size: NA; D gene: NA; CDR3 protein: CASSELGPQHF; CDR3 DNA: TGTGCCAGCAGTGAATTAGGGCCCCAGCATTTT
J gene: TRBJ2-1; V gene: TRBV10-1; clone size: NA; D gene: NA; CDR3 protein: CASSGLSSYNEQFF; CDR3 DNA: TGCGCCAGCAGTGGACTGAGCTCCTACAATGAGCAGTTCTTC
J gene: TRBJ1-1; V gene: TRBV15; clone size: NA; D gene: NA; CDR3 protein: CATSREAPGRIQTEAFF; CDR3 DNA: TGTGCCACCAGCAGAGAAGCCCCGGGACGTATCCAGACTGAAGCTTTCTTT
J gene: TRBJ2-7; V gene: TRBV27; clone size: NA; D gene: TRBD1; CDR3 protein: CASSLSWTGLLHEQYF; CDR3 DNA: TGTGCCAGCAGTTTATCGTGGACAGGGCTCCTGCACGAGCAGTACTTC
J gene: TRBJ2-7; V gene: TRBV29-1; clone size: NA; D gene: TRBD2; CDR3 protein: CSVRAGGPEQYF; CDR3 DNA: TGCAGCGTCCGAGCGGGAGGGCCCGAGCAGTACTTC